This passage covers 9 T cell receptor beta chains from one sample sequenced in a study of response to subunit inactivated influenza vaccine (dated 2018 in TCRdb). Library preparation employed RT-PCR. The sequencing machine was an Illumina HiSeq 2500. TCRdb reprocessing: public reads trimmed at Q25 with fastp, clones called with MiXCR, in-frame beta chains kept. A single entry per CDR3 protein holds the most common genes and DNA from its merged rows. The sample table records roughly 620,000 distinct CDR3 sequences; around 11% of these occur just once. The ten biggest clones cover about 11% of the sample. Separately, the same data were catalogued under a study of T cells expressing NK-cell markers. The second study also describes: TCR beta cDNA libraries were made by 5'RACE template switching that added a universal primer site and unique molecular identifiers.

Sequenced material: PBMCs from blood, taken on the day of vaccination. The source is a man aged 45-60 years who received an inactivated influenza vaccine. Donor details come from another sample of the same person, matched by shared clones.

The rearrangement links TRBV6-1 to TRBJ2-2; TRBD2 matches 9 bases. The J segment lost 9 bases and the V segment lost 5 bases, leaving 13 bases of the junction unmatched. The length of the CDR3 is 16 residues. CDR1 is MNHNS, CDR2 SASEGT, per germline. CDR3 coding DNA: TGTGCCAGCAGTATCCAGCCTAGCGGGACATTTTGGGAGCTGTTTTTT. Encoded protein: CASSIQPSGTFWELFF.

This clonotype has only a few counts. The chain links TRBV5-1 to TRBJ1-4; D is unclear. The CDR3 extends over 14 amino acids. The germline V and J ends were trimmed by 0 bases and 3 bases, with 6 bases remaining between them. Germline-derived CDR1 and CDR2 are SGHRS and YFSETQ. CDR3 sequence (DNA): TGCGCCAGCAGCTTGGCCGCCTCTAATGAAAAACTGTTTTTT. Translating it yields CASSLAASNEKLFF.

Comments on this clonotype: At one boundary the junction diverges from the germline segment, which might be a read error. This sequence joins TRBV9 and TRBJ2-1, with D possibly matching TRBD2 (5 bases). CDR3 length equals 15 residues. The V gene's germline CDR1 is SGDLS and CDR2 YYNGEE. Written as DNA, the CDR3 is TGTGCCAGCAGCGGTGGGTCGGACTCCTACAATGAGCAGTGCTTC. Translating gives CASSGGSDSYNEQCF.

The J gene is TRBJ1-1, the V gene TRBV6-2 or TRBV6-3; possible D gene TRBD1, 5 bases. V was clipped by 6 bases and J by 4 bases, with 12 bases between them. Germline V gene sequence: CDR1 MNHEY, CDR2 SVGEGT. The CDR3 contains 13 residues. The CDR3 region has the DNA TGTGCCAGCAGCCGGGGACGTCTCACTGAAGCTTTCTTT. Amino acid sequence: CASSRGRLTEAFF.

The chain uses TRBV10-1 and TRBJ2-3; 12 bases line up with TRBD2. This CDR3 is 13 amino acids long. CDR1 is WNHNN and CDR2 is SYGVQD in the germline V gene (reference sequence). The V segment lost 10 bases and the J segment 8 bases; nucleotides outside the gene matches: 7. The CDR3, as DNA: TGCGCCACCGCGACTAGCGGGGGAGGTACGCAGTATTTT. It is translated as CATATSGGGTQYF.

Ten or more counts support this clonotype. The genes are TRBV6-1 and TRBJ2-5; either TRBD1 or TRBD2 may fit D (6 bases each). The CDR3 spans 15 residues. CDR1 MNHNS and CDR2 SASEGT come from the germline V gene. V was clipped by 8 bases and J by 1 base, with 17 bases between them. CDR3 DNA sequence: TGTGCCAGCTCTCAAGCTGGGGGGCGCCAAGAGACCCAGTACTTC. This translates into CASSQAGGRQETQYF.

Only a few counts were recorded for this clonotype. The chain uses TRBV20-1 and TRBJ2-7, with D possibly matching TRBD1 (6 bases). CDR3 size: 13 residues. The germline gives CDR1 DFQATT, CDR2 SNEGSKA (reference sequence). V was shortened by 4 bases and J by 5 bases, with 15 bases between the two germline ends. The CDR3 spells CSANLPRGHEQYF. CDR3 sequence (DNA): TGCAGTGCTAACCTCCCCAGGGGCCACGAGCAGTACTTC.

This chain links TRBV5-5 with TRBJ1-2, with D possibly being TRBD1 (6 bases). Trimming left V 3 bases short and J 3 bases short, with 15 bases between. Germline CDR1 and CDR2: SGHKS and YYEKEE (reference sequence). The CDR3 extends over 15 amino acids. CDR3 bases: TGTGCCAGCAGCTGGGGCCGCCAGGGGCACTATGGCTACACCTTC. Amino acid sequence: CASSWGRQGHYGYTF. Using reference TRBV5-5 and TRBJ1-2 for the parts outside the CDR3, the full variable domain is DAGVTQSPTHLIKTRGQQVTLRCSPISGHKSVSWYQQVLGQGPQFIFQYYEKEERGRGNFPDRFSARQFPNYSSELNVNALLLGDSALYLCASSWGRQGHYGYTFGSGTRLTVV.

J is TRBJ1-6 and V is TRBV14, with D uncertain. Trimming removed 1 base from V and 7 bases from J, with 8 bases in between. This CDR3 has 14 amino acids. The germline V gene has CDR1 SGHDN and CDR2 FVKESK. CDR3 in amino acids: CASSQVTANSPLHF. CDR3 nucleotide sequence: TGTGCCAGCAGCCAAGTAACAGCGAATTCACCCCTCCACTTT.